At least ten counts were recorded for the clone carrying this TCR beta chain. Amplified regions were TCR beta CDR3 sequences from RNA transcripts. The TCR CDR3 was amplified in a first-round RT-PCR using the HTBI primer set. TCRdb re-derived calls from the multiplex PCR reads in MiXCR, one entry per CDR3 protein. The repertoire holds over 450,000 distinct CDR3 sequences, roughly 17% seen once, with approximately 18% in the top ten. The sample originates from a study of T cells in Graves' hyperthyroidism and ophthalmopathy. The CDR3 runs 14 residues. V was clipped by 5 bases and J by 5 bases; unmatched bases: 8. Germline V gene sequence: CDR1 MDHEN, CDR2 SYDVKM.

This clonotype was sampled from a woman under 30 with Graves' ophthalmopathy. The specimen was blood. V and J are TRBV28 and TRBJ2-7, with 8 positions matching TRBD1. CDR3 sequence reads: CASSATGDNDEQYF. The CDR3 coding sequence is TGTGCCAGCAGTGCGACAGGGGATAACGACGAGCAGTACTTC.